This entry lists 8 T cell receptor beta chains sequenced from one sample in a study of blood T cell repertoires in COVID-19. Sequencing was performed with immunoSEQ multiplex PCR; in TCRdb, only in-frame clones are kept and a portion is missing. The profile covers about 240,000 clones, with under 90% appearing a single time and 3.6% taken by the ten largest. Sequences were obtained from PBMCs or T cells enriched from blood (not recorded which). All receptors come from a woman aged 40 to 50 who had been exposed to COVID-19.

This clone was recorded a few times. The gene calls are TRBV12-3 or TRBV12-4 and TRBJ2-1; D is ambiguous. This CDR3 region has 11 residues. V shed 4 bases and J shed 9 bases, with 7 bases lying between them. The CDR3 nucleotides are TGTGCCAGCAGTTCCCCCGGTGAGCAGTTCTTC. It translates to CASSSPGEQFF.

The chain links TRBV27 to TRBJ1-5, with D possibly TRBD1 on 6 matching bases. This CDR3 has 12 amino acids. Germline lookup yields CDR1 MNHEY and CDR2 SMNVEV (reference sequence). Trimming removed 3 bases at V and 11 bases at J, with 11 bases between. The CDR3 DNA follows: TGTGCCAGCAGTTTTGGGGGCCAAGCCCAGCATTTT. It encodes CASSFGGQAQHF.

This chain links TRBV7-2 with TRBJ2-5; the match to TRBD2 covers 8 bases. J gave up 4 bases and V 5 bases, and 9 bases lay outside the gene matches. Looked up from germline, CDR1 is SGHTA and CDR2 is FQGNSA. The CDR3 is 15 residues long. DNA of the CDR3: TGTGCCAGCAGCCCCCGGGGGGGCCAGAGAGAGACCCAGTACTTC. Protein: CASSPRGGQRETQYF.

This rearrangement joins TRBV7-8 to TRBJ1-1; D may be TRBD1 (6 bases). The CDR3 loop spans 15 amino acids. CDR1 and CDR2 (germline): SGHVS, FQNEAQ. Trimming left V 0 bases short and J 1 base short, with 9 bases between. The CDR3 here is CASSLAPGANTEAFF. CDR3 DNA: TGTGCCAGCAGCTTAGCGCCAGGGGCGAACACTGAAGCTTTCTTT.

The chain combines TRBV28 with TRBJ2-2, with 10 bases aligning to TRBD2. With V trimmed by 4 bases and J by 6 bases, 8 bases remained unmatched. The CDR3 length is 16 residues. CDR1 MDHEN and CDR2 SYDVKM come from the germline V gene. CDR3 residues: CASSSISGGAPGELFF. The DNA for the CDR3 is TGTGCCAGCAGTTCCATAAGCGGGGGGGCTCCCGGGGAGCTGTTTTTT.

The genes are TRBV18 and TRBJ1-2, with no clear D. Deletions cut 3 bases from V and 5 bases from J, with 13 bases between. There are 14 residues in the CDR3. Germline CDR1 is KGHSH and CDR2 is LQKENI. The CDR3 bases are TGTGCCAGCTCACCTCCGGGAGATAGGTATGGCTACACCTTC. Protein sequence: CASSPPGDRYGYTF.

The chain combines TRBV7-2 with TRBJ1-2; weak D call: TRBD1 (5 bases). The CDR3 is 15 amino acids. V shed 2 bases and J shed 1 base, with 11 bases lying between them. Germline values: CDR1 SGHTA, CDR2 FQGNSA. The chain's CDR3 is CASSLRSGINYGYTF. The CDR3 DNA reads TGTGCCAGCAGCTTACGGTCAGGGATTAACTATGGCTACACCTTC. Complete variable domain (other parts from reference TRBV7-2 and TRBJ1-2): GAGVSQSPSNKVTEKGKDVELRCDPISGHTALYWYRQSLGQGLEFLIYFQGNSAPDKSGLPSDRFSAERTGGSVSTLTIQRTQQEDSAVYLCASSLRSGINYGYTFGSGTRLTVV.

The chain combines TRBV11-3 with TRBJ2-1; possibly TRBD2 for D (5 bases). The CDR3 runs to 14 residues. V lost 1 base and J lost 7, with 11 bases in between. Germline values: CDR1 SGHNT, CDR2 YENEEA. Here the CDR3 DNA reads TGTGCCAGCAGCTTAGGCCGGGGAAGGAATGAGCAGTTCTTC. Amino acid sequence: CASSLGRGRNEQFF.